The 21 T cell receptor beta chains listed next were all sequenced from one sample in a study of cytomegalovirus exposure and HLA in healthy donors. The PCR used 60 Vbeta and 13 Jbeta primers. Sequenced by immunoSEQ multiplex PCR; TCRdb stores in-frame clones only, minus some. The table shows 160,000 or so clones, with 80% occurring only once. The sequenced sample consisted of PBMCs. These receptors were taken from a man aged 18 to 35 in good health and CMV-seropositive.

The CDR3 sequence is CASSLLGQTNTGELFF. CDR3 nucleotide sequence: TGTGCCAGCAGCCTACTGGGACAGACGAACACCGGGGAGCTGTTTTTT. The V call is TRBV9, the J call TRBJ2-2; 7 bases fit TRBD1. The V gene's germline CDR1 is SGDLS and CDR2 YYNGEE. J was trimmed by 0 bases and V by 4 bases; bases with no gene match: 6. This CDR3 region has 16 residues.

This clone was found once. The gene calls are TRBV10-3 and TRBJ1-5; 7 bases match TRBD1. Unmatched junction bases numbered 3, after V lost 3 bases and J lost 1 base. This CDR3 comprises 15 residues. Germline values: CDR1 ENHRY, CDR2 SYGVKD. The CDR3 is CAISDEGASNQPQHF. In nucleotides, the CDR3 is TGTGCCATCAGTGATGAGGGGGCGAGCAATCAGCCCCAGCATTTT.

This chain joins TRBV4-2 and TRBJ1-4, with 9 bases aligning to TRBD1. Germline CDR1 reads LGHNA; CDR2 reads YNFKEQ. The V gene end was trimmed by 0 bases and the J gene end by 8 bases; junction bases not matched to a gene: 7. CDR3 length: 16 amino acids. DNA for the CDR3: TGTGCCAGCAGCCAAGATGTTGGGACAGGGCGGGAAAAACTGTTTTTT. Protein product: CASSQDVGTGREKLFF.

The CDR3, as DNA: TGTGCCAGCAGCGCCCGACAGATCACAGATACGCAGTATTTT. Translation gives CASSARQITDTQYF. The chain carries TRBV9 and TRBJ2-3; TRBD1 is a possible D gene (5 bases). Germline V CDR1 and CDR2: SGDLS, YYNGEE. Trimming removed 3 bases at V and 2 bases at J, with 10 bases between. CDR3 size: 14 residues.

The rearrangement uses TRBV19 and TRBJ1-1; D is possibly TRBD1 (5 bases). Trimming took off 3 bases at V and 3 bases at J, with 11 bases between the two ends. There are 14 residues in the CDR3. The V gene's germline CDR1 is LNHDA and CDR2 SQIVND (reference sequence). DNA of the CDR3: TGTGCCAGTAGTATCCCAGGGAGGGACACTGAAGCTTTCTTT. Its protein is CASSIPGRDTEAFF. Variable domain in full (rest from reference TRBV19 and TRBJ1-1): DGGITQSPKYLFRKEGQNVTLSCEQNLNHDAMYWYRQDPGQGLRLIYYSQIVNDFQKGDIAEGYSVSREKKESFPLTVTSAQKNPTAFYLCASSIPGRDTEAFFGQGTRLTVV.

CDR3 nucleotides: TGTGCCAGCAAGCGGGACCTCAGCTCCTACGAGCAGTACTTC. The encoded protein is CASKRDLSSYEQYF. The chain combines TRBV7-8 with TRBJ2-7, with 7 bases identical to TRBD2. This CDR3 spans 14 amino acids. J lost 0 bases, V lost 7 bases, and 6 bases had no gene match. The germline CDR1 and CDR2 sequences are SGHVS and FQNEAQ.

The CDR3 coding sequence is TGTGCCAGCTCGGGCTCCGGGACAGGAACCTACGAGCAGTACTTC. Its translation: CASSGSGTGTYEQYF. J is TRBJ2-7 and V is TRBV18, with TRBD1 identical over 8 bases. Germline V gene sequence: CDR1 KGHSH, CDR2 LQKENI. The J segment lost 2 bases and the V segment lost 6 bases, leaving 9 bases of the junction unmatched. This CDR3 has 15 amino acids.

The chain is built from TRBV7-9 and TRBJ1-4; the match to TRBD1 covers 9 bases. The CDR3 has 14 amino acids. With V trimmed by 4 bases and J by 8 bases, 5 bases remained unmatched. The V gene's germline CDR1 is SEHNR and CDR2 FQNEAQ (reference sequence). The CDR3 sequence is CASSSRQGEEKLFF. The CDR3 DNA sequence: TGTGCCAGCAGCTCTAGACAGGGGGAGGAAAAACTGTTTTTT.

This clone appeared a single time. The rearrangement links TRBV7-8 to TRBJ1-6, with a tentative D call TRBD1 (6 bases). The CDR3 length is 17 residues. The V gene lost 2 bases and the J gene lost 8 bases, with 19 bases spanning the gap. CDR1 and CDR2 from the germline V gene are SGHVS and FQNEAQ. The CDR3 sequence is CASSLNTRGGRDSPLHF. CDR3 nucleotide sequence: TGTGCCAGCAGCTTAAATACTCGCGGGGGGCGAGATTCACCCCTCCACTTT.

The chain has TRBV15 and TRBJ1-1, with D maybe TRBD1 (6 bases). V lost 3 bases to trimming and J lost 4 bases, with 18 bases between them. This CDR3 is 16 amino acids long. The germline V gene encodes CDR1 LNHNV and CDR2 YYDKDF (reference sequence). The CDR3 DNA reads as TGTGCCACCAGCAGCTTACCGGGTGGGGGCCCCACTGAAGCTTTCTTT. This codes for CATSSLPGGGPTEAFF.

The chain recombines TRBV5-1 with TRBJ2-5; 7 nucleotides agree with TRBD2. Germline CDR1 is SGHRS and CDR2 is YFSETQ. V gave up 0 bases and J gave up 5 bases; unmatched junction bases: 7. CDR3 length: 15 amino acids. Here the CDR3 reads CASSLARGSRETQYF. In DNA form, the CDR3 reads TGCGCCAGCAGCTTGGCACGCGGGAGCAGGGAGACCCAGTACTTC.

CDR3 residues: CATYEGPNPRDEQYF. Here the CDR3 DNA reads TGTGCCACCTATGAGGGTCCGAATCCACGAGACGAGCAGTACTTC. The genes are TRBV6-1 and TRBJ2-7, with D perhaps matching TRBD2 (5 bases). The germline V gene encodes CDR1 MNHNS and CDR2 SASEGT. The CDR3 runs 15 residues. Trimming stripped 10 bases from V and 5 bases from J, with 24 bases between.

CDR3 in DNA: TGTGCCAGCAGCGTGCAGGACACAACCGCTGAAGCTTTCTTT. Amino acids: CASSVQDTTAEAFF. The V call is TRBV9, the J call TRBJ1-1, with TRBD1 as a possible D gene (5 bases). The CDR3 contains 14 residues. The germline V gene has CDR1 SGDLS and CDR2 YYNGEE. Trimming left V 2 bases short and J 6 bases short, with 14 bases between.

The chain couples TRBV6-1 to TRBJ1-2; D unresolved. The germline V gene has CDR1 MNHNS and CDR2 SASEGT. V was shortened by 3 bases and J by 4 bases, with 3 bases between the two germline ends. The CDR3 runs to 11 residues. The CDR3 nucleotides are TGTGCCAGCAGTGACTCCTATGGCTACACCTTC. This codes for CASSDSYGYTF.

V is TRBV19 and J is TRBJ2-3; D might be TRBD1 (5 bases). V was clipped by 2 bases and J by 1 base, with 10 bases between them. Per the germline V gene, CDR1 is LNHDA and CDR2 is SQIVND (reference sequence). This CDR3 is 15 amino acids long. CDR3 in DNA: TGTGCCAGTAGTATATCGGCCAGGGGCACAGATACGCAGTATTTT. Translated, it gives CASSISARGTDTQYF.

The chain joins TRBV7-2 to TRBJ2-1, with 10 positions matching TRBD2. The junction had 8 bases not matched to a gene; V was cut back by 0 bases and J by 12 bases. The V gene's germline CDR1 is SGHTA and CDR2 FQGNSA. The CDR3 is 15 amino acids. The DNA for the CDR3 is TGTGCCAGCAGCTTAGCGCCTAGCGGGAGTTTCGGGCAGTTCTTC. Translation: CASSLAPSGSFGQFF.

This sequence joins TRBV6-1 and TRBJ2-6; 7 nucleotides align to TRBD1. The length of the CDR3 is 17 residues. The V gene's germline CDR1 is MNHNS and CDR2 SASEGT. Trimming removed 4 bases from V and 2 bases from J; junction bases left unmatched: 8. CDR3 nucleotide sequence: TGTGCCAGCAGTGCCGACAGGGTAGGAGCTGGGGCCAACGTCCTGACTTTC. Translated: CASSADRVGAGANVLTF.

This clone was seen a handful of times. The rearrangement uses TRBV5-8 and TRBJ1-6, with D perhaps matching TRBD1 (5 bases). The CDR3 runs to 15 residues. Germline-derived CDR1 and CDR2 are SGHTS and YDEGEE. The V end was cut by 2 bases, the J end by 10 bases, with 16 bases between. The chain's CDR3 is CASSLAHGANSPLHF. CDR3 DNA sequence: TGTGCCAGCAGCTTAGCGCATGGGGCTAACTCACCCCTCCACTTT.

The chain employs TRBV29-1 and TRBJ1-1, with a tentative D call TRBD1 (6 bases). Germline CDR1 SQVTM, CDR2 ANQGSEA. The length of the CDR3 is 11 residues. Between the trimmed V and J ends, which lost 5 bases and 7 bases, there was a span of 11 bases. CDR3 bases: TGCAGCGTTTTCAGGGGCCTTGAAGCTTTCTTT. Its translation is CSVFRGLEAFF.

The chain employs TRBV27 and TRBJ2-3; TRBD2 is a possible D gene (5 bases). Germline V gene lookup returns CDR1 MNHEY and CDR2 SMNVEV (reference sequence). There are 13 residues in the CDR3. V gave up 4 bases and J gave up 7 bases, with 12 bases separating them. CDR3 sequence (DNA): TGTGCCAGCAGTTCGGGGAATGCTAATACGCAGTATTTT. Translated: CASSSGNANTQYF.

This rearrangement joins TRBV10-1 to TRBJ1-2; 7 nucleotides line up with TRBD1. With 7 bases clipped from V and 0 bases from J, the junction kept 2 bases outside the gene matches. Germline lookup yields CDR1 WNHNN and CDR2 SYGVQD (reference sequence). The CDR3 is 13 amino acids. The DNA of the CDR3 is TGCGCCAGCATTGGACAGGCTAACTATGGCTACACCTTC. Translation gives CASIGQANYGYTF.